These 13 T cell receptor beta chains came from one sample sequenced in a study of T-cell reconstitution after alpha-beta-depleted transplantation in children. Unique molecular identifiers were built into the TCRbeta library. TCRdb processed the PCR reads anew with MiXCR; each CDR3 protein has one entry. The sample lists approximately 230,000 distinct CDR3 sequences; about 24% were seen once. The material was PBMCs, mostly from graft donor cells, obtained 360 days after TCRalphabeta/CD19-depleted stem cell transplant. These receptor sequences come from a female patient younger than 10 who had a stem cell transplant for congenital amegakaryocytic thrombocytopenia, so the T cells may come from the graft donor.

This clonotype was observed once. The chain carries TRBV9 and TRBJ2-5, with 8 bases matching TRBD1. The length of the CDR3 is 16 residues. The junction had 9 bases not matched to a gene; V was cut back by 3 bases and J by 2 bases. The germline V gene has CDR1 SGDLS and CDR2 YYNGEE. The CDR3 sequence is CASSGAGGLGQETQYF. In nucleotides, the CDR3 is TGTGCCAGCAGCGGAGCAGGGGGCCTGGGGCAAGAGACCCAGTACTTC.

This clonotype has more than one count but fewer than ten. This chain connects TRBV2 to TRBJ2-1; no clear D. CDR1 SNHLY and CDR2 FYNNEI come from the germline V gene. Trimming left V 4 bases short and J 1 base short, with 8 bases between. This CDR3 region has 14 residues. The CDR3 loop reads CASSGQLSYNEQFF. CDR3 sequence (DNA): TGTGCCAGCAGTGGTCAACTGTCCTACAATGAGCAGTTCTTC.

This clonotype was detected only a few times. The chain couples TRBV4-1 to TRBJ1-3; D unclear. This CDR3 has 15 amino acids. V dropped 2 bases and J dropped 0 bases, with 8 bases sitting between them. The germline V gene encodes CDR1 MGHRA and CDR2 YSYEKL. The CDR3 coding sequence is TGCGCCAGCAGCCAACCAAAAAACTCTGGAAACACCATATATTTT. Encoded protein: CASSQPKNSGNTIYF.

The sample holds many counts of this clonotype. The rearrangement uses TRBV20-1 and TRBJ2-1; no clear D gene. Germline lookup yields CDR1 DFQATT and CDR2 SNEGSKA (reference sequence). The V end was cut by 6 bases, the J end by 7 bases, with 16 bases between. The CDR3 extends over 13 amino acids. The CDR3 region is CSARLMPQNEQFF. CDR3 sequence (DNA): TGCAGTGCCCGACTCATGCCCCAGAATGAGCAGTTCTTC.

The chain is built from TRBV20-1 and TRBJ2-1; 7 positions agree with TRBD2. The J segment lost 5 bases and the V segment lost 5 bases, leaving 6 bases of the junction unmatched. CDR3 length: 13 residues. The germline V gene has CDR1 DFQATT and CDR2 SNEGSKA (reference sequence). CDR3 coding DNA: TGCAGTGCTCTCAGCGGGATTAACAATGAGCAGTTCTTC. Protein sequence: CSALSGINNEQFF.

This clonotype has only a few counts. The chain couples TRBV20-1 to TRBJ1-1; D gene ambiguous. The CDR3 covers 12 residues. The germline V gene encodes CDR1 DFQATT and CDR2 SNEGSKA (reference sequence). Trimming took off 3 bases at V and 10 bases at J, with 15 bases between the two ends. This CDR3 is CSASFGLKGAFF. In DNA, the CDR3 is TGCAGTGCTAGTTTTGGTCTGAAGGGAGCTTTCTTT.

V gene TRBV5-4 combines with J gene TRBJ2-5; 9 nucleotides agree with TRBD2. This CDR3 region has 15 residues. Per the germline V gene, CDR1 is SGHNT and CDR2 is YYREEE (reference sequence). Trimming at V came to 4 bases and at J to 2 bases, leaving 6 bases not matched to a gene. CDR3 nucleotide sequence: TGTGCCAGCAGCCCAGCGGGAGGCCCTCAAGAGACCCAGTACTTC. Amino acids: CASSPAGGPQETQYF. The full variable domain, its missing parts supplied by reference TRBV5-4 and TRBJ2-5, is ETGVTQSPTHLIKTRGQQVTLRCSSQSGHNTVSWYQQALGQGPQFIFQYYREEENGRGNFPPRFSGLQFPNYSSELNVNALELDDSALYLCASSPAGGPQETQYFGPGTRLLVL.

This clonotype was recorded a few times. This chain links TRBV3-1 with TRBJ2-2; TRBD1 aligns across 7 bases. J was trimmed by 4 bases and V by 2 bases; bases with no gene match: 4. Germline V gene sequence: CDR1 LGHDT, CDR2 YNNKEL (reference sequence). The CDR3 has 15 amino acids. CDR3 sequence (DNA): TGTGCCAGCAGCCAAAGATACAGGGGCACCGGGGAGCTGTTTTTT. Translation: CASSQRYRGTGELFF.

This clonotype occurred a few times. The CDR3 region is CSATRGPNTEAFF. The CDR3 nucleotides read TGCAGTGCTACCAGGGGCCCGAACACTGAAGCTTTCTTT. The rearrangement joins TRBV20-1 to TRBJ1-1; the D gene is possibly TRBD1 (6 bases). V lost 4 bases and J 1 base, leaving 10 bases between the germline ends. The V gene's germline CDR1 is DFQATT and CDR2 SNEGSKA (reference sequence). The CDR3 extends over 13 amino acids.

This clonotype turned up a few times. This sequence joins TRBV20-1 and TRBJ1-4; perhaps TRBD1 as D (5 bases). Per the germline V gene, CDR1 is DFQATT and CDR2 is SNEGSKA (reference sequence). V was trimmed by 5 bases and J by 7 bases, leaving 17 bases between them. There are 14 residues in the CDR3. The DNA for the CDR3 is TGCAGTGCTGCCCCATGGGGGTTGAGTGAAAAACTGTTTTTT. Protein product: CSAAPWGLSEKLFF.

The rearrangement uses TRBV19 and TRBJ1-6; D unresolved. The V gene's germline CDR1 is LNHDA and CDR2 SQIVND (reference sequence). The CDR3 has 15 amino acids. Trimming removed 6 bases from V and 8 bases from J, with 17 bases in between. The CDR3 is CASRPRERAYSPLHF. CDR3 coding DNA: TGTGCCAGTAGGCCCCGGGAGAGGGCATATTCACCCCTCCACTTT.

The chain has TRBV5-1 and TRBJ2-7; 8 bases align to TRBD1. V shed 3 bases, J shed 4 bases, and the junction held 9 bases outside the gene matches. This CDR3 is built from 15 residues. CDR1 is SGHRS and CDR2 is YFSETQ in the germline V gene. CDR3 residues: CASSSLRQGSYEQYF. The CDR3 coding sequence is TGCGCCAGCAGCTCACTCCGACAGGGGAGTTACGAGCAGTACTTC.

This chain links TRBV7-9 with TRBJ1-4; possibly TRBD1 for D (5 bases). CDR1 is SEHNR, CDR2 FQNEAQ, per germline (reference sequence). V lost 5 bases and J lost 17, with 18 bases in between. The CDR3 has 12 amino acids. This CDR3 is CASSPGPAPLFF. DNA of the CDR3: TGTGCCAGCAGCCCGGGACCTGCGCCACTATTTTTT.